Below are 6 T cell receptor beta chains sequenced from a single sample in a study of OX40 agonist ivuxolimab in advanced cancers. Sequenced by immunoSEQ multiplex PCR; TCRdb stores in-frame clones only, minus some. The sample includes 85,000 to 95,000 clones, over 75% of them seen just once. Sequences were derived from CD4+ or CD8+ T cells sorted from blood, sampled in a trial of the OX40 agonist ivuxolimab. These receptors came from an adult with an advanced solid tumor such as melanoma, head and neck, liver or kidney cancer.

CDR3 coding DNA: TGTGCCAGCAGCTTAGGAATGGCCGGACCCGGAGCAACTAATGAAAAACTGTTTTTT. Protein sequence: CASSLGMAGPGATNEKLFF. This chain connects TRBV11-2 to TRBJ1-4; D is unresolved. CDR1 SGHAT and CDR2 FQNNGV come from the germline V gene. The CDR3 is made up of 19 amino acids. V was cut by 1 base and J by 0 bases, with 18 bases left in between.

This chain links TRBV5-5 with TRBJ1-1; D remains unclear. Looked up from germline, CDR1 is SGHKS and CDR2 is YYEKEE (reference sequence). The ends were cut back, 5 bases at V and 8 bases at J, with 13 bases in the middle. The CDR3 runs 12 residues. The CDR3 reads CASSPWLGEAFF. CDR3 bases: TGTGCCAGCAGTCCGTGGCTGGGAGAAGCTTTCTTT. The full variable domain, its missing parts supplied by reference TRBV5-5 and TRBJ1-1, is DAGVTQSPTHLIKTRGQQVTLRCSPISGHKSVSWYQQVLGQGPQFIFQYYEKEERGRGNFPDRFSARQFPNYSSELNVNALLLGDSALYLCASSPWLGEAFFGQGTRLTVV.

The rearrangement uses TRBV6-1 and TRBJ1-2; 8 positions agree with TRBD1. The CDR3 is 14 residues long. The V and J ends lost 3 bases and 4 bases, in that order; junction bases with no gene match: 4. CDR1 and CDR2 from the germline V gene are MNHNS and SASEGT. The CDR3 nucleotides are TGTGCCAGCAGTGACACAGGGGGGGGCTATGGCTACACCTTC. This sequence encodes CASSDTGGGYGYTF.

This chain's CDR3 is CASSLSVLTSGNTIYF. CDR3 in DNA: TGTGCCAGCAGCTTGAGTGTACTGACCTCTGGAAACACCATATATTTT. The gene calls are TRBV5-8 and TRBJ1-3; D gene ambiguous. This CDR3 spans 16 amino acids. CDR1 SGHTS and CDR2 YDEGEE come from the germline V gene. V shed 1 base and J shed 0 bases, with 11 bases lying between them.

The CDR3 reads CASRPYSQPGAFF. In nucleotides, the CDR3 is TGCGCCAGCAGGCCATACAGCCAGCCAGGGGCTTTCTTT. This rearrangement joins TRBV5-1 to TRBJ1-1, with D tentatively TRBD1 (5 bases). The CDR3 is 13 amino acids. V dropped 5 bases and J dropped 11 bases, with 19 bases sitting between them. Looked up from germline, CDR1 is SGHRS and CDR2 is YFSETQ.

This clone occurred a few times. V is TRBV10-3 and J is TRBJ1-5; D not resolved. The germline V gene has CDR1 ENHRY and CDR2 SYGVKD. V gave up 7 bases and J gave up 7 bases, with 14 bases separating them. This CDR3 region has 13 residues. The CDR3 DNA follows: TGTGCCATCACGGCGGGCCGGGAACAGCCCCAGCATTTT. It encodes CAITAGREQPQHF.